Below, 18 T cell receptor beta chains from the same sample are listed, as sequenced in a study of T-cell reconstitution after alpha-beta-depleted transplantation in children (TCRdb year 2016). Libraries were constructed by PCR. Instrument used: Illumina HiSeq 2500. TCR library preparation used molecular barcoding, with unique molecular identifiers applied to normalize quantification of the TCRbeta repertoire. TCRdb reanalyzed the raw reads on its own, using fastp at Q25 for trimming and MiXCR for clone calling, and kept in-frame beta chains. Entries are consolidated by CDR3 protein sequence, retaining the most common genes and DNA. For this sample the table gives approximately 590,000 distinct CDR3 sequences, of which roughly 10% were detected only once. The ten most abundant clones make up 4% to 5% of the sample. The specimen comprised PBMCs from the stem cell graft donor, sampled from the stem cell graft. The receptor set was obtained from a human donor who donated a stem cell graft to a child with acute myeloid leukemia.

CDR3 nucleotides: TGCGCCAGCAGCCGGGACCTAGCCTCCTACAATGAGCAGTTCTTC. It translates to CASSRDLASYNEQFF. V gene TRBV5-1 combines with J gene TRBJ2-1, with D possibly called TRBD1 or TRBD2 (5 bases each). The CDR3 runs 15 residues. V lost 4 bases and J lost 0, with 11 bases in between. CDR1 SGHRS and CDR2 YFSETQ come from the germline V gene.

This clonotype was counted ten times or more. The J gene is TRBJ2-3, the V gene TRBV7-3, with D perhaps TRBD1 or TRBD2 (6 bases each). Germline CDR1 and CDR2: SGHTA and FQGTGA. V lost 2 bases and J lost 0, with 9 bases in between. The length of the CDR3 is 15 residues. The chain's CDR3 is CASSLWGASTDTQYF. CDR3 in DNA: TGTGCCAGCAGCTTATGGGGGGCTAGCACAGATACGCAGTATTTT.

The chain employs TRBV5-1 and TRBJ2-1; D might be TRBD2 (5 bases). The CDR3 runs to 19 residues. Germline CDR1 and CDR2: SGHRS and YFSETQ. Trimming cost V 0 bases and J 2 bases, with 21 bases left between them. The CDR3 protein is CASSLEGLAAPSTYNEQFF. The DNA of the CDR3 is TGCGCCAGCAGCTTGGAGGGCCTAGCCGCGCCCTCCACCTACAATGAGCAGTTCTTC.

This clonotype was counted a few times. The chain employs TRBV4-3 and TRBJ2-1; tentative D call: TRBD2 (6 bases). Germline V gene data show CDR1 as LGHNA and CDR2 as YSLEER. CDR3 size: 13 residues. Trimming pared 4 bases from V and 8 bases from J, leaving 12 bases between. This CDR3 is CASSLAGTHEQFF. DNA of the CDR3: TGCGCCAGCAGCCTCGCCGGGACTCATGAGCAGTTCTTC.

This clonotype was picked up a small number of times. The chain combines TRBV5-1 with TRBJ2-5, with 10 bases fitting TRBD1. V was clipped by 5 bases and J by 5 bases; unmatched bases: 3. Germline lookup yields CDR1 SGHRS and CDR2 YFSETQ. There are 13 residues in the CDR3. The CDR3 DNA reads as TGCGCCAGCAGGACAGGGGGCCTGGAGACCCAGTACTTC. The encoded protein is CASRTGGLETQYF.

This chain uses TRBV7-9 with TRBJ2-7; no reliable D call. Germline V gene data show CDR1 as SEHNR and CDR2 as FQNEAQ (reference sequence). V lost 1 base, J lost 6 bases, and 7 bases lay in between. The CDR3 consists of 12 residues. The CDR3 here is CASSLDGSEQYF. The DNA for the CDR3 is TGTGCCAGCAGCTTAGATGGTAGCGAGCAGTACTTC. Filled out from reference TRBV7-9 and TRBJ2-7, the complete variable domain reads DTGVSQNPRHKITKRGQNVTFRCDPISEHNRLYWYRQTLGQGPEFLTYFQNEAQLEKSRLLSDRFSAERPKGSFSTLEIQRTEQGDSAMYLCASSLDGSEQYFGPGTRLTVT.

This clonotype was recorded a few times. V gene TRBV29-1 combines with J gene TRBJ2-7; D possibly corresponds to TRBD1 (5 bases). Germline loops: CDR1 SQVTM, CDR2 ANQGSEA. The CDR3 is made up of 10 amino acids. V was pared by 3 bases and J by 10 bases, with 10 bases between. The CDR3 here is CSVDSGIQYF. In nucleotides, the CDR3 is TGCAGCGTTGATTCAGGGATACAGTACTTC.

This clonotype was observed a handful of times. As DNA, the CDR3 is TGCAGTGCTGGGGAGGGAACCACCTACGAGCAGTACTTC. It is translated as CSAGEGTTYEQYF. The chain joins TRBV20-1 to TRBJ2-7; the match to TRBD2 covers 7 bases. The CDR3 has 13 residues. With 5 bases clipped from V and 2 bases from J, the junction kept 6 bases outside the gene matches. Germline CDR1 DFQATT, CDR2 SNEGSKA (reference sequence).

The genes are TRBV5-5 and TRBJ2-7; 11 nucleotides match TRBD2. Trimming removed 4 bases from V and 12 bases from J; junction bases left unmatched: 6. Germline V gene lookup returns CDR1 SGHKS and CDR2 YYEKEE (reference sequence). The length of the CDR3 is 12 residues. The CDR3 sequence is CASSLQLAGGYF. Here the CDR3 DNA reads TGTGCCAGCAGCCTCCAGCTAGCGGGAGGGTACTTC.

The genes are TRBV7-2 and TRBJ1-1; 8 bases are shared with TRBD1. CDR1 and CDR2 from the germline V gene are SGHTA and FQGNSA. V lost 5 bases to trimming and J lost 1 base; unmatched junction nucleotides: 9. CDR3 size: 16 residues. The CDR3 DNA reads as TGTGCCAGCAGCCATACCGACAGGGGAAGGAACACTGAAGCTTTCTTT. Protein sequence: CASSHTDRGRNTEAFF.

V gene TRBV4-2 combines with J gene TRBJ2-7; 8 bases are a match to TRBD2. This CDR3 contains 16 residues. Germline V gene lookup returns CDR1 LGHNA and CDR2 YNFKEQ. V dropped 0 bases and J dropped 2; count of bases not matched to a gene: 6. The CDR3 region has the DNA TGTGCCAGCAGCCAAGATGCGGGAGGCCCCACCTACGAGCAGTACTTC. Its translation: CASSQDAGGPTYEQYF.

This clonotype showed up many times. The chain employs TRBV29-1 and TRBJ2-7; 8 bases are shared with TRBD2. The CDR3 covers 12 residues. CDR1 is SQVTM, CDR2 ANQGSEA, per germline. V lost 6 bases and J lost 2; bases outside the gene matches: 3. The CDR3 coding sequence is TGCAGCGTGCGGACTAGCCCCTACGAGCAGTACTTC. Amino acid sequence: CSVRTSPYEQYF.

This clonotype was seen at least ten times. V gene TRBV28 combines with J gene TRBJ2-4; the match to TRBD1 covers 7 bases. Losses at the gene ends were 3 bases for V and 4 bases for J; bases not matched to a gene: 3. Germline V gene data show CDR1 as MDHEN and CDR2 as SYDVKM. This CDR3 spans 14 amino acids. The CDR3 nucleotides read TGTGCCAGCAGTTTTGGCAGGGGGAAAAACATTCAGTACTTC. It yields the protein CASSFGRGKNIQYF.

The table lists this clonotype with a few counts. The V gene is TRBV27, the J gene TRBJ1-4; 10 bases map to TRBD1. Unmatched junction bases numbered 2, after V lost 8 bases and J lost 5 bases. Germline V CDR1 and CDR2: MNHEY, SMNVEV (reference sequence). The CDR3 sequence is 13 residues long. CDR3 nucleotides: TGTGCCAGCCCGGGACAGGGGAATGAAAAACTGTTTTTT. It yields the protein CASPGQGNEKLFF. Combining the CDR3 with reference TRBV27 and TRBJ1-4 gives the whole variable domain EAQVTQNPRYLITVTGKKLTVTCSQNMNHEYMSWYRQDPGLGLRQIYYSMNVEVTDKGDVPEGYKVSRKEKRNFPLILESPSPNQTSLYFCASPGQGNEKLFFGSGTQLSVL.

The chain joins TRBV12-3 or TRBV12-4 to TRBJ2-6; tentative D call: TRBD1 (5 bases). The ends were cut back, 3 bases at V and 4 bases at J, with 13 bases in the middle. CDR3 length: 16 amino acids. The CDR3, as DNA: TGTGCCAGCAGTTTGACATGGGGCTCGGGGGCCAACGTCCTGACTTTC. It specifies CASSLTWGSGANVLTF.

This clonotype has more than one count but fewer than ten. The chain carries TRBV7-8 and TRBJ1-5, with D unclear. The CDR3 runs 14 residues. Germline loops: CDR1 SGHVS, CDR2 FQNEAQ. Trimming shortened V by 5 bases and J by 2 bases, and 10 bases separated the two germline ends. This CDR3 is CASSLSPGNQPQHF. The CDR3 nucleotides are TGTGCCAGCAGCCTCAGCCCAGGCAATCAGCCCCAGCATTTT.

This clonotype was detected ten times or more. The chain carries TRBV12-3 or TRBV12-4 and TRBJ2-2; 7 nucleotides line up with TRBD2. The CDR3 runs to 15 residues. J lost 3 bases, V lost 2 bases, and 3 bases had no gene match. The DNA for the CDR3 is TGTGCCAGCAGTTTATCCGGGGGGTACACCGGGGAGCTGTTTTTT. Translation: CASSLSGGYTGELFF.

This clonotype has ten or more counts. The chain carries TRBV10-3 and TRBJ2-1, with 7 bases identical to TRBD1. The V gene's germline CDR1 is ENHRY and CDR2 SYGVKD. V lost 4 bases to trimming and J lost 8 bases; unmatched junction nucleotides: 5. The CDR3 sequence is 13 residues long. The CDR3: CAISGQGMDEQFF. CDR3 in DNA: TGTGCCATCAGTGGACAGGGAATGGATGAGCAGTTCTTC.